This TCR beta chain was captured in a study of shared clonotypes between healthy human individuals. Study as a whole: A donor's plate count was three for CD4 naive and three for CD4 memory; CD8 naive had two and CD8 memory one. General study results and limits: Non-shared clonotypes displayed generation probabilities falling below those of clonotypes present in all four donors.

Trimming took 3 bases from V and 0 from J, leaving 11 bases between them. From germline, CDR1 is MNHNS and CDR2 SASEGT. The CDR3 contains 15 residues. Of note for this clone: The antigen is undetermined.

Genomic DNA (from each subset) was split evenly across several immunoSEQ plates. The table came from immunoSEQ multiplex PCR; TCRdb's copy has only in-frame clones and leaves some out. The data hold about 1 million clones, with around four fifths observed a single time. The V gene is TRBV6-1, the J gene TRBJ1-1, with D unclear. Sequencing was carried out using memory CD4+ T cells sorted from blood. The subset was: CD45RA-negative fraction. The sequence was obtained from a man aged 18-30 years in good health. CDR3: CASSDVNRLNTEAFF. The CDR3, as DNA: TGTGCCAGCAGTGATGTGAACAGATTGAACACTGAAGCTTTCTTT.